This T cell receptor beta chain was captured in a study of human T cells and chemical hapten exposure (dated by TCRdb to the early 2020s). For context, the study as a whole: For sensitization, 2% DPC in acetone was applied to an approximately 2 cm by approximately 2 cm area of upper inner arm skin. Throughout the study period of roughly five months, patients also received therapeutic DPC doses to the scalp every week. Patch testing was done on the upper back using Finn chambers containing 0.01% DPC, and results were scored after 6 days according to International Contact Dermatitis Research Group standards. Most of the patients in the cohort were female, and the cohort covered alopecia areata with under or over 50% scalp involvement, alopecia totalis and alopecia universalis. Libraries were pooled for sequencing, and per-sample TCR yields varied mainly because of small differences in library volumes within the pool. The study tracked peripheral blood TCR repertoire changes in vivo during primary and secondary sensitization to the hapten diphenylcyclopropenone (DPC) in alopecia patients. Blood was sampled from patients pre-sensitization (week 0) and at 2, 6 and about 24 weeks after DPC sensitization. Under 30 alopecia patients gave blood for TCR sequencing at one to four time points (pre-sensitization, 2, 6 and 24 weeks).

CDR1 and CDR2 are drawn from the germline V gene (reference sequence): DFQATT, SNEGSKA. V and J are trimmed by 6 bases and 2 bases, and the gene matches miss 7 bases of the junction. The CDR3 goes from the cysteine to the phenylalanine over 14 residues. Solely the CDR3 DNA is kept, with 42 bases framed from the first base. The sample's time point label, decoded: pre-sensitization, week 0. What this sample's treatment or condition label stands for: therapeutic diphenylcyclopropenone sensitization with weekly scalp DPC. At every patch-test visit, the blood draw took place before the patch test was put on. Eligible patients were aged 18 to 70, diagnosed with alopecia, deemed suitable for DPC therapy, and excluded if pregnant. Total RNA was extracted from unfractionated whole blood collected in Tempus Blood RNA tubes. This clonotype was seen a few times. Its antigen specificity is not known. Base qualities are not recorded, but no much larger clone differs from it by a single base.

Points the paper makes about the study in general: All patients had alopecia, a presumed autoimmune disease, so their immune response might differ from that of healthy individuals. Patch test score correlated positively with the number of PT1 expanded TCRs, reaching significance at thresholds 8, 16 and 32 but not at 4. DPC sensitization did not change how many TCRs were above 1 in 1000 frequency, and no evidence was found of alterations in global repertoire structure. After repeated subsampling, changes were observed in the strength of the expansion versus patch-test correlation and in the threshold at which the correlation became significant. Significantly more large CDR3 similarity clusters were formed by expanded TCRs than by pre-sensitization or healthy control sets, consistent with antigen-driven responses.

Libraries were prepared through RACE. For sequencing, a NextSeq 500 was employed. During library preparation, unique molecular identifiers were attached to individual cDNA molecules so that TCRs could be counted quantitatively and reproducibly. For every blood RNA sample, sequencing covered both the TCR alpha and TCR beta chains. On the study's bioinformatics: The median number of TCRs per sample was 95,638, ranging from 23,224 to 690,600. The Decombinator software suite was used to annotate the V, J and CDR3 of the TCR reads. For the PS versus PT1 abundance plots, all samples were subsampled to the same number of TCRs (28,000). Expanded TCRs were defined as absent before sensitization and observed at least eight times at the 2-week time point. TCRdb trimmed the raw reads at Q25, called clones with MiXCR and kept productive beta chains. Here each entry gathers all rows of one CDR3 protein and keeps the most common genes and DNA. The V and J calls follow TCRdb's processing rather than the paper's. A total of tens of thousands of distinct CDR3 sequences appear in this sample, approximately 6.7% of them only once. The top ten clones comprise around 1.6% of the sample.

Sequenced here: whole blood, sampled in connection with sensitization to the hapten diphenylcyclopropenone (DPC). The TCR was taken from a woman in her thirties with alopecia areata. Some clones in this sample may be carry-over from other donors' samples. The V and J genes are TRBV20-1 and TRBJ2-7, with 10 middle bases fitting TRBD1. The CDR3 protein is CSANQGQGTYEQYF. The bases read TGCAGTGCAAACCAGGGACAGGGGACCTACGAGCAGTACTTC.